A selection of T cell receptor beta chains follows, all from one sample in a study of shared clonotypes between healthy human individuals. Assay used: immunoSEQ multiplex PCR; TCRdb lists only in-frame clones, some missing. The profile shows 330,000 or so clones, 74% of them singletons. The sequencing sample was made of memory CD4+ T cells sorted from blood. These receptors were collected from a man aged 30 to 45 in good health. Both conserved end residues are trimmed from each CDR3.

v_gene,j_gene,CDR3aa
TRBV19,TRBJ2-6,ASLHRPGSGANVLT
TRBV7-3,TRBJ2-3,ASSLGQRTDTQY
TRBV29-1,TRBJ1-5,SVANRQNQPQH
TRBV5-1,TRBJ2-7,ASSLDKTGGSYEQY
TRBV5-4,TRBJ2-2,ASRRDSSTGELF
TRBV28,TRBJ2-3,ASSSWTGYTDTQY
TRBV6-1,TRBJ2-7,ASSEGTGGYYEQY
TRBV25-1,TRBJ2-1,ASSAGLGTSGGDEQF
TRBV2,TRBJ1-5,ASSGRTGQGQPQH
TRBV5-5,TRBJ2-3,ASSVLAGTDTQY
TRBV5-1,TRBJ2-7,ASSFTTSVGEQY
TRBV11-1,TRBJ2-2,ASQINSGVTGELF
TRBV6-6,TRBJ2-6,ASSYALGAGANVLT
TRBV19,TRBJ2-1,ASSPGPGRSYNEQF
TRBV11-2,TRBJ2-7,ASSWTSGNYEQY
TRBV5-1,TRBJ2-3,ASTQLQGADTQY